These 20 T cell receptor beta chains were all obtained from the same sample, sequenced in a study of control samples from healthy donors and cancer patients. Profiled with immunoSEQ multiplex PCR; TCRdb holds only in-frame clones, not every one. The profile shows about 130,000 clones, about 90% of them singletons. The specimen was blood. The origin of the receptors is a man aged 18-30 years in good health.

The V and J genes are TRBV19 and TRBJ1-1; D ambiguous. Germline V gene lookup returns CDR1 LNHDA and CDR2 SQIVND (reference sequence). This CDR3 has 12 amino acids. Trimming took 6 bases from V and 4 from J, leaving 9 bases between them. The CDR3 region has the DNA TGTGCCAGTAGGTCTAGGAGCACTGAAGCTTTCTTT. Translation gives CASRSRSTEAFF.

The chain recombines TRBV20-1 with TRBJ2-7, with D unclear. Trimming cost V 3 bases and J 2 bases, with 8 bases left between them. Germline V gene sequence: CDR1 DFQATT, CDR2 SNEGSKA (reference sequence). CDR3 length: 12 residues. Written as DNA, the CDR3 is TGCAGTGCTAGTCAGAGACCCTACGAGCAGTACTTC. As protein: CSASQRPYEQYF.

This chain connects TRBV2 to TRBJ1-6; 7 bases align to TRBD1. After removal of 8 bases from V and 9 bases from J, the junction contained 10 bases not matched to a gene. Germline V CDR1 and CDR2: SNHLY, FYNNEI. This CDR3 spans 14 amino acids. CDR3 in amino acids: CASYADRVGSPLHF. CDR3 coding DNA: TGTGCCAGCTATGCAGACAGGGTTGGTTCACCCCTCCACTTT.

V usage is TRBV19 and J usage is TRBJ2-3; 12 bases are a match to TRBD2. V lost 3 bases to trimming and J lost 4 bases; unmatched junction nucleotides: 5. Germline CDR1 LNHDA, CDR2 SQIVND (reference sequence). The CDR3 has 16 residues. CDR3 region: CASSIRLAGVPDTQYF. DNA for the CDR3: TGTGCCAGTAGTATCAGACTAGCGGGAGTTCCAGATACGCAGTATTTT.

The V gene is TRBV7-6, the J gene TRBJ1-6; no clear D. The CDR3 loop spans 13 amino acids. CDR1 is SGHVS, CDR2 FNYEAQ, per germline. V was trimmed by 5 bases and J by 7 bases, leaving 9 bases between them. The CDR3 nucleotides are TGTGCCAGCAGCGGTTCTAAAAATTCACCCCTCCACTTT. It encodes CASSGSKNSPLHF.

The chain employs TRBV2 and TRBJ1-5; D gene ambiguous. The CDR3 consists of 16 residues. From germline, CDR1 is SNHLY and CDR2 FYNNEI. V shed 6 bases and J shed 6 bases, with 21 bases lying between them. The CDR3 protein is CASSEPGRRVGQPQHF. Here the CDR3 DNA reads TGTGCCAGCAGCGAACCGGGAAGACGGGTTGGTCAGCCCCAGCATTTT.

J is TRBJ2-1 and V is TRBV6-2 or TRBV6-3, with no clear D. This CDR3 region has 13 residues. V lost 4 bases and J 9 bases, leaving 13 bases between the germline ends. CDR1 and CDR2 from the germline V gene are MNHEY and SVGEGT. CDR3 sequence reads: CASSFLIGAEQFF. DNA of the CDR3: TGTGCCAGCAGTTTTTTGATAGGCGCTGAGCAGTTCTTC.

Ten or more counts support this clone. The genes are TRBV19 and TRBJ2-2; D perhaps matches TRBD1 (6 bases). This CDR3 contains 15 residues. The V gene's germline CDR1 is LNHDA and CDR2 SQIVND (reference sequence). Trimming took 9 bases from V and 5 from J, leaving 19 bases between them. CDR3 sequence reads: CASKKRDTATGELFF. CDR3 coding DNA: TGTGCCAGCAAGAAGAGGGACACCGCGACCGGGGAGCTGTTTTTT.

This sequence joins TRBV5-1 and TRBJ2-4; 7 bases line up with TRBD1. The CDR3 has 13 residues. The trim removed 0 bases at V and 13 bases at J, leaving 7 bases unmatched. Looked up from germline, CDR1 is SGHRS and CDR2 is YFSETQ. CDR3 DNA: TGCGCCAGCAGCTTGGAGGGGGCTACTCGGCAGTACTTC. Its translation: CASSLEGATRQYF.

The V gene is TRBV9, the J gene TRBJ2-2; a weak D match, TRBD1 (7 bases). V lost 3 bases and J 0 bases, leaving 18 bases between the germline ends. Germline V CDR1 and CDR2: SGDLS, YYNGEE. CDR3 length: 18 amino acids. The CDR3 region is CASSGRGQRYANTGELFF. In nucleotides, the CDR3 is TGTGCCAGCAGCGGGCGGGGACAGCGCTACGCGAACACCGGGGAGCTGTTTTTT.

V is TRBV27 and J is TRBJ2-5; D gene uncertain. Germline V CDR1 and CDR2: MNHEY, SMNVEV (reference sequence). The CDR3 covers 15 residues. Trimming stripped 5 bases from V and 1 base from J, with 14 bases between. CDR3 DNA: TGTGCCAGCAGTCCGCGATTAGGAGCCCAAGAGACCCAGTACTTC. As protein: CASSPRLGAQETQYF.

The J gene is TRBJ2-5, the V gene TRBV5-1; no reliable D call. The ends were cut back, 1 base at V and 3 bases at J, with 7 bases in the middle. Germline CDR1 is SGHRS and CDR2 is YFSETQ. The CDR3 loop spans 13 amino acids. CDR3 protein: CASSLSGKETQYF. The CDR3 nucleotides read TGCGCCAGCAGCTTGTCTGGCAAAGAGACCCAGTACTTC.

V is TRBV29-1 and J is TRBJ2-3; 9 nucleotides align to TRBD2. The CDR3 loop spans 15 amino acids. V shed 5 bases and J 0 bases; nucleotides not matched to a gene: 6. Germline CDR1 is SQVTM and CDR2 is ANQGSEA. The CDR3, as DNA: TGCAGCGTTAGAGGAGCGGGAGGTAGCACAGATACGCAGTATTTT. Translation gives CSVRGAGGSTDTQYF.

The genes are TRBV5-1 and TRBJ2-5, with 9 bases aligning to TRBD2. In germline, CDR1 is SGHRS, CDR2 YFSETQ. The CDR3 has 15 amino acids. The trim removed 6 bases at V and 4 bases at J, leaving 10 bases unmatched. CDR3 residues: CASNFGGRAGETQYF. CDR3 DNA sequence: TGCGCCAGCAATTTCGGCGGGAGGGCCGGAGAGACCCAGTACTTC.

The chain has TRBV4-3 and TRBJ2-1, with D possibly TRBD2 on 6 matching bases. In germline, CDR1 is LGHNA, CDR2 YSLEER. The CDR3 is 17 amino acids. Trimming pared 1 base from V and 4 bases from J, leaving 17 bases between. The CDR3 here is CASSQGPPGRDYNEQFF. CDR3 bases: TGCGCCAGCAGCCAAGGGCCGCCGGGGCGGGATTACAATGAGCAGTTCTTC.

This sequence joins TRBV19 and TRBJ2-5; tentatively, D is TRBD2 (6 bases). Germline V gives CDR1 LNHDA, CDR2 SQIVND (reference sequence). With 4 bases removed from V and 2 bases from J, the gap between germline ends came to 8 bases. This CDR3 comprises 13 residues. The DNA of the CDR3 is TGTGCCAGTAGTAGGGGGACTCAAGAGACCCAGTACTTC. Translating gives CASSRGTQETQYF.

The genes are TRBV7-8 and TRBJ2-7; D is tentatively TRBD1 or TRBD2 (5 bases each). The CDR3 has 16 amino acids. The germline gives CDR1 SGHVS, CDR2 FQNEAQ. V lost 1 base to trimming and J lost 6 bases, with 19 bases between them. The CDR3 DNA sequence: TGTGCCAGCAGCTTAGAGGTTTGGAGAGGGGTGGGCGAGCAGTACTTC. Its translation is CASSLEVWRGVGEQYF.

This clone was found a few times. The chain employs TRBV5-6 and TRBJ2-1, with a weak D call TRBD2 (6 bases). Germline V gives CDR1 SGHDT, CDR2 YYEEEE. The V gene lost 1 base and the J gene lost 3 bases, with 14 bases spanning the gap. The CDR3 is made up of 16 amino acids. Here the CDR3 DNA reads TGTGCCAGCAGCTTGCGCCCCGGGAGTGGCTACAATGAGCAGTTCTTC. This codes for CASSLRPGSGYNEQFF. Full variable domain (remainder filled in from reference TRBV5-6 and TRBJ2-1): DAGVTQSPTHLIKTRGQQVTLRCSPKSGHDTVSWYQQALGQGPQFIFQYYEEEERQRGNFPDRFSGHQFPNYSSELNVNALLLGDSALYLCASSLRPGSGYNEQFFGPGTRLTVL.

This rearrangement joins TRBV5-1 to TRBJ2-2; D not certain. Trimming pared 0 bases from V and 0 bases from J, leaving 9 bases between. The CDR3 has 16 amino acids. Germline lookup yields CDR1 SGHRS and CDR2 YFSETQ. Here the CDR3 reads CASSLAGPANTGELFF. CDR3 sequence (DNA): TGCGCCAGCAGCTTGGCCGGGCCCGCGAACACCGGGGAGCTGTTTTTT.

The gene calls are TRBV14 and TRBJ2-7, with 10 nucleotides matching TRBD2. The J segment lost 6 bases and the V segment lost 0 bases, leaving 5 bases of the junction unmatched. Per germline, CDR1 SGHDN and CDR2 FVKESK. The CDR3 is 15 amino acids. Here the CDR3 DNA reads TGTGCCAGCAGCCAAGATCCAAGCGGGAGGGCCGAGCAGTACTTC. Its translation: CASSQDPSGRAEQYF.